This T cell receptor beta chain comes out of a study of CD4 T cells in relation to SARS-CoV-2 and coronaviruses. At the level of the study: The restricting HLA molecule for shared crossreactive spike epitopes was mapped. Study results and limitations: Around 62% of donors had memory CD4+ clonotypes crossrecognizing SARS-CoV-2 and common cold coronavirus spike. No donor gave both pre-pandemic and post-infection samples.

Details on this clone: Its target is not known.

There are 15 residues in the CDR3. V gave up 4 bases and J gave up 4 bases, with 19 bases separating them. Germline CDR1 reads GTSNPN; CDR2 reads SVGIG (reference sequence). Naive and memory CD4+ T cell DNA was deep-sequenced without culture. The protocol was immunoSEQ multiplex PCR, while the TCRdb copy is restricted to in-frame clones and leaves out a portion. The table includes 68,000 or so clones, 85% to 95% detected once. Before the COVID-19 pandemic, during about 2011-2019, CD4+ T cells were taken from unexposed donors. Sequenced sample: naive CD4+ T cells from PBMCs. The subset: naive CD4+ T cells isolated by negative enrichment. The source of this sequence is a human donor in good health. The chain carries TRBV30 and TRBJ2-5; tentative D call: TRBD1 (6 bases). CDR3 loop: CAWTPSILGGETQYF. The CDR3, as DNA: TGTGCCTGGACCCCATCAATCTTAGGGGGAGAGACCCAGTACTTC.